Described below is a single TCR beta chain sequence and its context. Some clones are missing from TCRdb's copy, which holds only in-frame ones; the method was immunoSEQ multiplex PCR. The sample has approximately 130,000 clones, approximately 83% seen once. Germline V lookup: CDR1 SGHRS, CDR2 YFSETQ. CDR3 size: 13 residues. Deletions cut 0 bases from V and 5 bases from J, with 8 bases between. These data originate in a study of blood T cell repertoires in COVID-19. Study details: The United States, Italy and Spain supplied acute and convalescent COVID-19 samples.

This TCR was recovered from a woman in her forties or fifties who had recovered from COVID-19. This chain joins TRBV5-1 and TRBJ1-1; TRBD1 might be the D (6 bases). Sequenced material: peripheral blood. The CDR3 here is CASSLAGETEAFF. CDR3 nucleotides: TGCGCCAGCAGCTTGGCAGGGGAGACTGAAGCTTTCTTT.